The 18 T cell receptor beta chains below all came from one sample that was sequenced in a study of tumor-infiltrating lymphocytes in primary liver carcinoma. Unsorted bulk tissue (roughly 19-31 mg) underwent RNA and DNA co-extraction. Priming with a constant-region primer yielded TCR beta cDNA from about 500 ng total RNA. Slightly modified ARM-PCR served as the procedure for the TCR beta libraries. These libraries came from three rounds of nested multiplex PCR. PCR rounds one and two used TRBV1-TRBV30 forward primers with a C-beta reverse primer for 10 cycles each. TCRdb passed the multiplex PCR reads through MiXCR, listing each CDR3 protein once. The sample has 110,000 or so distinct CDR3 sequences, roughly 80% seen once. Sequencing was performed on liver tumor tissue from sampling region 3. Described subset: tumor region T3, left-lateral pole. These receptor sequences come from a man aged 35-49 years with primary liver carcinoma and hepatitis B virus infection.

This clonotype was recorded at least ten times. The chain recombines TRBV5-6 with TRBJ2-1; tentative D call: TRBD2 (5 bases). Trimming pared 0 bases from V and 6 bases from J, leaving 7 bases between. The CDR3 is 13 amino acids. Germline V gene sequence: CDR1 SGHDT, CDR2 YYEEEE. The chain's CDR3 is CASSLVTSNEQFF. The CDR3 nucleotides are TGTGCCAGCAGCTTGGTAACTAGCAATGAGCAGTTCTTC.

As for this clonotype: A junction end diverges from the germline sequence, so it may reflect a read error. V usage is TRBV6-2 or TRBV6-3 and J usage is TRBJ2-7, with D hard to call. Germline CDR1 MNHEY, CDR2 SVGEGT. The CDR3 is made up of 13 amino acids. The CDR3 loop is CANSYEVPYDQSF. CDR3 nucleotides: TGTGCCAACAGTTACGAGGTACCCTACGATCAGTCCTTC.

Comment on this clonotype: The CDR3 carries no conserved terminal phenylalanine or tryptophan, so it likely arises from a read error. No DNA is shown, since the ends of the CDR3 on it are uncertain; the CDR3 is the one TCRdb lists. The V call is TRBV10-3, the J call TRBJ1-5; the DNA was not compared with TRBD1, the D call given in the table. The V gene's germline CDR1 is ENHRY and CDR2 SYGVKD. Counting both end residues, the CDR3 totals 13 amino acids. The CDR3 region is CATTWTDQAPQLS.

V is TRBV5-1 and J is TRBJ1-1; D uncertain. V was trimmed by 3 bases and J by 0 bases, leaving 12 bases between them. Germline V lookup: CDR1 SGHRS, CDR2 YFSETQ. The CDR3 totals 15 residues. CDR3 region: CASSSRHVLNTEAFF. The CDR3 bases are TGCGCCAGCAGCTCCCGACATGTACTGAACACTGAAGCTTTCTTT.

In this sample, this clonotype turned up once. A read error may account for a junction end that differs from germline. CDR3 in amino acids: CASSDSLRTGAKEIQYF. The DNA for the CDR3 is TGTGCCAGCAGTGATTCTCTTAGGACAGGGGCTAAAGAGATCCAGTACTTC. The chain uses TRBV25-1 and TRBJ2-5, with TRBD1 identical over 9 bases. The V gene's germline CDR1 is MGHDK and CDR2 SYGVNS. The CDR3 is made up of 17 amino acids.

This clonotype was counted once. At one end the junction does not follow the germline gene, possibly because of a read error. The V and J genes are TRBV5-1 and TRBJ1-6; 11 bases match TRBD1. CDR1 and CDR2 from the germline V gene are SGHRS and YFSETQ. CDR3 length: 15 residues. This CDR3 reads CSSSLGTGGTSPLHF. Written as DNA, the CDR3 is TGCTCCAGCAGCTTGGGGACAGGGGGAACTTCACCCCTCCACTTT.

This chain links TRBV6-1 with TRBJ1-5, with 7 bases matching TRBD1. Per germline, CDR1 MNHNS and CDR2 SASEGT. This CDR3 comprises 15 residues. The J segment lost 5 bases and the V segment lost 4 bases, leaving 8 bases of the junction unmatched. The CDR3: CASSGDSFSDQPQHF. In DNA form, the CDR3 reads TGTGCCAGCAGTGGGGACAGCTTTAGTGATCAGCCCCAGCATTTT.

As to this clonotype: Since the CDR3 does not end with the conserved phenylalanine or tryptophan, this likely comes from a read error. The chain employs TRBV12-3 or TRBV12-4 and TRBJ1-6; D is unresolved. CDR3 length equals 12 residues. Between the trimmed V and J ends, which lost 6 bases and 9 bases, there was a span of 9 bases. CDR3 sequence: CASREPVSPLHI. Written as DNA, the CDR3 is TGTGCCAGCAGGGAACCTGTTTCACCCCTCCACATT.

Comment on this clonotype: Germline and junction disagree at one end, which may indicate a read error. The chain couples TRBV29-1 to TRBJ2-3; TRBD2 agrees at 9 bases. CDR3 length: 14 amino acids. Germline values: CDR1 SQVTM, CDR2 ANQGSEA. CDR3 in amino acids: CSADGSGSADMQYF. As DNA, the CDR3 is TGCAGCGCTGATGGTAGCGGGAGTGCAGATATGCAGTATTTT.

This chain connects TRBV5-1 to TRBJ2-3, with TRBD2 matching 10 bases. CDR1 is SGHRS and CDR2 is YFSETQ in the germline V gene. CDR3 length: 16 amino acids. The ends lost 6 bases at V and 4 bases at J; junction bases unmatched: 11. This chain's CDR3 is CASMESSGSSPDTQYF. CDR3 DNA sequence: TGCGCCAGCATGGAGTCTAGCGGGAGTTCCCCAGATACGCAGTATTTT. The full variable domain, completed using reference TRBV5-1 and TRBJ2-3, is KAGVTQTPRYLIKTRGQQVTLSCSPISGHRSVSWYQQTPGQGLQFLFEYFSETQRNKGNFPGRFSGRQFSNSRSEMNVSTLELGDSALYLCASMESSGSSPDTQYFGPGTRLTVL.

Notes on this clonotype: The junction departs from the called germline gene at one end, perhaps through a read error. The rearrangement joins TRBV6-5 to TRBJ1-2, with TRBD1 as a possible D gene (5 bases). Germline lookup yields CDR1 MNHEY and CDR2 SVGAGI. The CDR3 extends over 14 amino acids. The CDR3 reads CAITPGRGGYGYTF. The CDR3, as DNA: TGTGCCATCACCCCTGGGAGGGGCGGCTATGGCTACACATTC.

This clonotype was picked up a small number of times. This chain joins TRBV7-6 and TRBJ2-5, with 7 bases identical to TRBD1. V shed 0 bases, J shed 5 bases, and the junction held 12 bases outside the gene matches. Germline lookup yields CDR1 SGHVS and CDR2 FNYEAQ. This CDR3 is 17 amino acids long. The CDR3 coding sequence is TGTGCCAGCAGCTTAGCGCCGAGACAGGGCAACGGGGAGACCCAGTACTTC. The encoded protein is CASSLAPRQGNGETQYF.

Of note for this clonotype: The junction departs from the called germline gene at one end, perhaps through a read error. The chain joins TRBV29-1 to TRBJ2-1; D call uncertain. This CDR3 is 11 amino acids long. Germline CDR1 is SQVTM and CDR2 is ANQGSEA. The CDR3 protein is CNGLNGDEQSF. The DNA for the CDR3 is TGCAATGGTTTGAACGGCGATGAGCAGTCCTTC.

Turning to this clonotype: The CDR3 does not close with the conserved phenylalanine or tryptophan, likely indicating a read error. The chain uses TRBV28 and TRBJ2-1; D not resolved. Germline lookup yields CDR1 MDHEN and CDR2 SYDVKM. The CDR3 spans 11 residues. Between the trimmed V and J ends, which lost 8 bases and 8 bases, there was a span of 10 bases. The chain's CDR3 is CASSLWDEQFL. The CDR3 DNA reads TGTGCCAGCTCTTTATGGGATGAGCAGTTCTTA.

As regards this clonotype: A much larger clone differs by one base, so this may be a read error. The V gene is TRBV28, the J gene TRBJ2-3; D is possibly TRBD2 (7 bases). Looked up from germline, CDR1 is MDHEN and CDR2 is SYDVKM. The CDR3 length is 14 residues. In nucleotides, the CDR3 is TGTGCCAGCAGGGTGGGGGGGCCCACAGATATGCAGTATTTT. Amino acid sequence: CASRVGGPTDMQYF.

This clonotype was seen just once. A read error may produce the germline difference seen at one junction end. The rearrangement joins TRBV5-1 to TRBJ2-7, with a tentative D call TRBD2 (5 bases). Germline V gene sequence: CDR1 SGHRS, CDR2 YFSETQ. CDR3 length equals 13 residues. In nucleotides, the CDR3 is TGTGCCAGCAACTTGGAGGTTTCCTACGAGCAGTACTTC. Translation gives CASNLEVSYEQYF.

Turning to this clonotype: Since a much larger clone is just one base distant, this may be a read error. This chain connects TRBV7-9 to TRBJ1-2, with TRBD1 as a possible D gene (5 bases). Germline values: CDR1 SEHNR, CDR2 FQNEAQ (reference sequence). V shed 6 bases and J shed 7 bases, with 18 bases lying between them. The CDR3 is 14 residues long. The CDR3 reads CASSRAGILGGYTF. Here the CDR3 DNA reads TGTGCCAGCAGTCGGGCAGGGATCTTGGGTGGCTACACCTTC.

This clonotype was counted at least ten times. CDR3 region: CATSDPTGQGTGELFF. The CDR3 nucleotides are TGTGCCACCAGTGATCCCACCGGACAGGGCACCGGGGAGCTGTTTTTT. This sequence joins TRBV24-1 and TRBJ2-2, with 8 nucleotides matching TRBD1. After removal of 3 bases from V and 4 bases from J, the junction contained 6 bases not matched to a gene. Germline lookup yields CDR1 KGHDR and CDR2 SFDVKD. There are 16 residues in the CDR3.